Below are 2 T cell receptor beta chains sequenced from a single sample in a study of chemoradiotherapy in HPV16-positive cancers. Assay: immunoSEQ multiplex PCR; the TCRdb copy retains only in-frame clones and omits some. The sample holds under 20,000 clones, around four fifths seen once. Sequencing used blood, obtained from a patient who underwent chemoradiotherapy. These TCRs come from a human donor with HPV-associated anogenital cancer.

The CDR3 DNA is TGTGCCAGCAGCTTATCCAGGCGATCAGGCTATGGCTACACCTTC. Translated: CASSLSRRSGYGYTF. J is TRBJ1-2 and V is TRBV7-2, with unresolved D. Germline V gene sequence: CDR1 SGHTA, CDR2 FQGNSA. Trimming took 2 bases from V and 4 from J, leaving 14 bases between them. CDR3 length equals 15 residues.

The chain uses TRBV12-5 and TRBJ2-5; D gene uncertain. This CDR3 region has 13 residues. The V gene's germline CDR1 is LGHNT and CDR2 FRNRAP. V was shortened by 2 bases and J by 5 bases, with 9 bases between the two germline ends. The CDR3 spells CASGLKLSETQYF. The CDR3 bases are TGTGCTAGTGGTTTGAAGCTTTCGGAGACCCAGTACTTC.